Included here is one T cell receptor beta chain sequence, with context. This CDR3 has 14 amino acids. Germline CDR1 SGHRS, CDR2 YFSETQ. Trimming cost V 4 bases and J 2 bases; bases outside gene matches: 1. This sample is drawn from a study of blood T cell repertoires in COVID-19. About the study: Samples taken during acute and convalescent COVID-19 were collected in the United States, Italy and Spain.

Using immunoSEQ multiplex PCR, the repertoire was profiled, and TCRdb retains in-frame clones only, with some absent. The sample contains around 86,000 clones, around 87% of which appear only once. The specimen was peripheral blood. The chain is built from TRBV5-1 and TRBJ2-5, with TRBD2 matching 11 bases. The TCR was taken from a human donor with acute or convalescent COVID-19. The donor label of this sample is uncertain. The CDR3 region has the DNA TGCGCCAGCAGCCCTAGCGGGGGGCAAGAGACCCAGTACTTC. The encoded protein is CASSPSGGQETQYF.